The clone carrying this T cell receptor beta chain is medium-sized. Its antigen is not identified. Treg sorting used a CD4+CD25+CD127-/low gate. Study-wide results and limits: Tumor Tregs overlapped most with tumor, then blood, naive CD4+ cells. Tumor memory CD4+ T cell TCR gene usage was found to cluster with blood and lymph node memory CD4+ cells and with lymph node naive CD4+ cells.

The TRBV12-4/TRBJ1-2 clonotypes were amplified using barcode primers with ligated adaptors. One entry per CDR3 protein results from TCRdb running MiXCR on the multiplex PCR reads. Of some 2,400 distinct CDR3 sequences in the sample, roughly 2.3% were seen once. V lost 2 bases, J lost 6 bases, and 8 bases stayed unmatched. This CDR3 region has 15 residues. The sequenced sample consisted of tumor-infiltrating Tregs sorted from the breast tumor. The chain employs TRBV12-3 or TRBV12-4 and TRBJ1-2, with TRBD1 identical over 8 bases. The sequence was obtained from a female donor with breast cancer. The CDR3 loop reads CASSLKGQGENGYTF. The CDR3 region has the DNA TGTGCCAGCAGTTTAAAAGGACAGGGTGAAAATGGCTACACCTTC.